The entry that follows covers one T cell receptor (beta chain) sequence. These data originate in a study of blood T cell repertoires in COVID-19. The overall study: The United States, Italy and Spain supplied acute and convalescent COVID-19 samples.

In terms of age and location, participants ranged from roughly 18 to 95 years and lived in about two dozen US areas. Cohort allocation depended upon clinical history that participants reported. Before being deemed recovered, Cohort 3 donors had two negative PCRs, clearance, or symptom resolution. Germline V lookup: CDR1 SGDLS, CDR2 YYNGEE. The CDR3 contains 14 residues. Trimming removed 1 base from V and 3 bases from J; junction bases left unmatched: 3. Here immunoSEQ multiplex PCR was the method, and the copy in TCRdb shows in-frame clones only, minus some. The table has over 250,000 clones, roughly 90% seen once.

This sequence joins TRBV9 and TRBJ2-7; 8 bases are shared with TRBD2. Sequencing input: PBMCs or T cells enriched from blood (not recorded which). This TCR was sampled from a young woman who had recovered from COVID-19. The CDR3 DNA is TGTGCCAGCAGCGTATCGGGGGGGCTCTACGAGCAGTACTTC. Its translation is CASSVSGGLYEQYF.